This T cell receptor (beta chain) emerged from a study of control samples from healthy donors and cancer patients (dated by TCRdb to 2020 to 2022). Including the terminal cysteine and phenylalanine, the CDR3 comprises 15 residues. Just CDR3 DNA is preserved here, 45 bases in frame from base 1. From V the trimming removes 7 bases and from J it removes 6 bases, while the gene matches leave 11 bases of the junction unaccounted for. From a lookup of the germline V gene, CDR1 and CDR2 are MDHEN and SYDVKM. About this clone: Its target antigen remains unknown. Base qualities are not provided; no much larger clone lies one nucleotide away.

Library preparation was by the immunoSEQ multiplex PCR assay. TCRdb's version of the immuneACCESS table is confined to in-frame rearrangements and falls short of the full clone set. An unresolved V gene accounts for under half of the shortfall where checked; the remainder is of unknown origin. The sample table shows about 89,000 clones, and around nine tenths are seen once. The ten largest clonotypes hold 20% to 25% of the sample. The TCR sequence derives from a man younger than 40 in good health. Sequencing used blood. This sequence uses TRBV28 and TRBJ1-2, with TRBD1 matching 10 junction bases. In nucleotides, the sequence is TGTGCCAGCACCCTCATTGGGACAGGGGAGCATGGCTACACCTTC. The encoded protein is CASTLIGTGEHGYTF.